The 19 T cell receptor beta chains below were found in one sample sequenced in a study of beta chain features in type 1 diabetes. The study's findings and limits: Moderate but significant shortening of TCRB CDR3s was recorded in all four CD4+ subsets from Type 1 diabetes patients.

Which antigens these TCRs recognize remains unknown. cDNA synthesis used the whole RNA isolate, giving expressed TCRB sequences. Sequencing was performed with immunoSEQ multiplex PCR; in TCRdb, only in-frame clones are kept and a portion is missing. This sample has 250,000 to 300,000 clones; 24% occur once, and the top ten carry roughly 0.011%. The sequencing sample was made of naive CD4+ T cells from blood. Receptor source: a woman younger than 45 with type 1 diabetes.

The chain has TRBV2 and TRBJ2-3; weak D call: TRBD1 (6 bases). The CDR3 contains 14 residues. V was cut by 4 bases and J by 4 bases, with 12 bases left in between. The germline gives CDR1 SNHLY, CDR2 FYNNEI. CDR3 region: CASSVEQGPDTQYF. CDR3 nucleotide sequence: TGTGCCAGCAGTGTAGAACAGGGCCCAGATACGCAGTATTTT.

Comment on this clone: Other DNA sequences from this sample encode an identical CDR3 as well. The rearrangement links TRBV30 to TRBJ1-2; D ambiguous. This CDR3 has 11 amino acids. Germline CDR1 is GTSNPN and CDR2 is SVGIG (reference sequence). Trimming pared 1 base from V and 4 bases from J, leaving 4 bases between. The DNA of the CDR3 is TGTGCCTGGAGTGGAGGCTATGGCTACACCTTC. This sequence encodes CAWSGGYGYTF. Complete variable domain (other parts from reference TRBV30 and TRBJ1-2): SQTIHQWPATLVQPVGSPLSLECTVEGTSNPNLYWYRQAAGRGLQLLFYSVGIGQISSEVPQNLSASRPQDRQFILSSKKLLLSDSGFYLCAWSGGYGYTFGSGTRLTVV.

The chain employs TRBV19 and TRBJ2-5, with D maybe TRBD1 (5 bases). Trimming took off 3 bases at V and 0 bases at J, with 14 bases between the two ends. This CDR3 is 16 amino acids long. Germline loops: CDR1 LNHDA, CDR2 SQIVND (reference sequence). The CDR3 DNA sequence: TGTGCCAGTAGTATGGACGGACATTTGTACCAAGAGACCCAGTACTTC. This gives the protein CASSMDGHLYQETQYF. Drawing the rest from reference TRBV19 and TRBJ2-5, the complete variable domain is DGGITQSPKYLFRKEGQNVTLSCEQNLNHDAMYWYRQDPGQGLRLIYYSQIVNDFQKGDIAEGYSVSREKKESFPLTVTSAQKNPTAFYLCASSMDGHLYQETQYFGPGTRLLVL.

The J gene is TRBJ1-1, the V gene TRBV29-1, with 9 bases fitting TRBD1. The CDR3 length is 13 residues. The V and J ends lost 6 bases and 3 bases, in that order; junction bases with no gene match: 5. Germline CDR1 is SQVTM and CDR2 is ANQGSEA. CDR3 sequence: CSVPGQGHTEAFF. The CDR3 DNA reads TGCAGCGTGCCGGGACAGGGACACACTGAAGCTTTCTTT.

A few counts support this clone. This sequence joins TRBV28 and TRBJ2-5; 14 bases align to TRBD2. Germline trimming cut 4 bases from V and 7 bases from J; bases unmatched to any gene: 8. The CDR3 is 16 amino acids. Germline V gene data show CDR1 as MDHEN and CDR2 as SYDVKM. The CDR3 here is CASSSGLAGGLGTQYF. CDR3 bases: TGTGCCAGCAGTTCCGGACTAGCGGGAGGCCTAGGGACCCAGTACTTC.

This clone appeared a few times. The rearrangement joins TRBV29-1 to TRBJ2-3, with TRBD2 as a possible D gene (6 bases). This CDR3 region has 12 residues. Germline-derived CDR1 and CDR2 are SQVTM and ANQGSEA. Trimming pared 7 bases from V and 4 bases from J, leaving 12 bases between. CDR3 DNA sequence: TGCAGCGGGCGGAGGGAGTCAGATACGCAGTATTTT. Protein product: CSGRRESDTQYF.

This clone has only a few counts. V gene TRBV30 combines with J gene TRBJ1-2; D gene unclear. Germline V lookup: CDR1 GTSNPN, CDR2 SVGIG (reference sequence). This CDR3 spans 12 amino acids. V lost 0 bases, J lost 4 bases, and 6 bases lay in between. CDR3 protein: CAWSVQLYGYTF. In DNA, the CDR3 is TGTGCCTGGAGTGTACAGCTCTATGGCTACACCTTC.

The V and J genes are TRBV29-1 and TRBJ1-2, with 9 bases that match TRBD1. Germline V gene lookup returns CDR1 SQVTM and CDR2 ANQGSEA. Trimming cost V 1 base and J 8 bases; bases outside gene matches: 5. The CDR3 spans 13 residues. This CDR3 is CSVEAGDRDGYTF. The DNA for the CDR3 is TGCAGCGTTGAAGCCGGGGACAGGGACGGCTACACCTTC.

This CDR3 is CASSQDSFRDEQFF. The CDR3 nucleotides are TGTGCCAGCAGCCAAGATTCTTTTCGGGATGAGCAGTTCTTC. The V and J genes are TRBV4-2 and TRBJ2-1, with D hard to call. Trimming stripped 0 bases from V and 8 bases from J, with 11 bases between. The CDR3 is 14 residues long. Looked up from germline, CDR1 is LGHNA and CDR2 is YNFKEQ.

Here the CDR3 reads CASSRDRGQNEQFF. The CDR3 nucleotides read TGTGCCAGCTCAAGGGACAGGGGGCAGAATGAGCAGTTCTTC. The chain recombines TRBV18 with TRBJ2-1; 12 bases line up with TRBD1. From germline, CDR1 is KGHSH and CDR2 LQKENI. With 5 bases clipped from V and 7 bases from J, the junction kept 3 bases outside the gene matches. CDR3 size: 14 residues.

This chain connects TRBV10-3 to TRBJ2-3; 15 bases agree with TRBD2. Germline CDR1 and CDR2: ENHRY and SYGVKD. V gave up 6 bases and J gave up 6 bases; unmatched junction bases: 7. The CDR3 spans 16 residues. CDR3 loop: CAIRDPGTSGRDTQYF. CDR3 sequence (DNA): TGTGCCATCAGGGATCCCGGGACTAGCGGGAGGGATACGCAGTATTTT.

This clone was seen a few times. This chain connects TRBV30 to TRBJ1-1; 8 nucleotides match TRBD1. The V segment lost 7 bases and the J segment 4 bases; nucleotides outside the gene matches: 8. Germline loops: CDR1 GTSNPN, CDR2 SVGIG (reference sequence). This CDR3 region has 13 residues. CDR3 sequence: CASTGEWGTEAFF. The CDR3 region has the DNA TGTGCCTCGACAGGGGAATGGGGCACTGAAGCTTTCTTT.

The V call is TRBV5-4, the J call TRBJ2-1; 8 nucleotides align to TRBD2. The CDR3 totals 16 residues. J lost 4 bases, V lost 3 bases, and 9 bases had no gene match. Germline CDR1 reads SGHNT; CDR2 reads YYREEE (reference sequence). The CDR3 nucleotides are TGTGCCAGCAGCTCCCCCCAAAGCGGGAGTTACAATGAGCAGTTCTTC. Residues: CASSSPQSGSYNEQFF.

This clone was seen a handful of times. This chain uses TRBV6-5 with TRBJ2-3, with 7 bases lining up with TRBD2. The CDR3 has 13 residues. The germline gives CDR1 MNHEY, CDR2 SVGAGI. J lost 1 base, V lost 8 bases, and 3 bases had no gene match. The CDR3 spells CASGLVGTDTQYF. The CDR3 DNA reads as TGTGCCAGCGGACTAGTTGGCACAGATACGCAGTATTTT.

The rearrangement links TRBV19 to TRBJ1-5; D not certain. Germline assignment: CDR1 LNHDA and CDR2 SQIVND (reference sequence). V dropped 7 bases and J dropped 0 bases, with 7 bases sitting between them. This CDR3 spans 13 amino acids. This chain's CDR3 is CASMGYSNQPQHF. In DNA, the CDR3 is TGTGCCAGTATGGGCTATAGCAATCAGCCCCAGCATTTT.

The rearrangement links TRBV6-1 to TRBJ2-2, with D unresolved. Germline V gene sequence: CDR1 MNHNS, CDR2 SASEGT. Trimming removed 5 bases at V and 2 bases at J, with 6 bases between. This CDR3 region has 13 residues. CDR3 in amino acids: CASSPQNTGELFF. The CDR3 DNA reads as TGTGCCAGCAGTCCCCAAAACACCGGGGAGCTGTTTTTT.

Only a few counts were recorded for this clone. V is TRBV2 and J is TRBJ2-2; 9 nucleotides line up with TRBD2. This CDR3 region has 15 residues. Germline-derived CDR1 and CDR2 are SNHLY and FYNNEI. Trimming removed 8 bases from V and 6 bases from J; junction bases left unmatched: 10. CDR3 in amino acids: CASRQISGRAGELFF. CDR3 coding DNA: TGTGCCAGCCGCCAGATTAGCGGGAGAGCCGGGGAGCTGTTTTTT.

The table lists this clone with a few counts. This rearrangement joins TRBV5-1 to TRBJ2-3; 9 positions match TRBD1. CDR1 and CDR2 (germline): SGHRS, YFSETQ. The CDR3 is 15 amino acids. V lost 0 bases and J lost 7; bases outside the gene matches: 6. CDR3 in amino acids: CASSLVPGQGYTQYF. CDR3 in DNA: TGCGCCAGCAGCTTGGTCCCGGGACAGGGTTATACGCAGTATTTT.

The chain employs TRBV11-2 and TRBJ2-7; maybe TRBD2 (5 bases). This CDR3 region has 14 residues. Trimming removed 8 bases at V and 0 bases at J, with 14 bases between. Per germline, CDR1 SGHAT and CDR2 FQNNGV. The CDR3 spells CASYSTGSSYEQYF. DNA of the CDR3: TGTGCCAGCTACTCGACGGGGAGCTCCTACGAGCAGTACTTC.